This entry lists 7 T cell receptor beta chains sequenced from one sample in a study of PD-1 blockade in classical Hodgkin lymphoma. The protocol was immunoSEQ multiplex PCR, while the TCRdb copy is restricted to in-frame clones and leaves out a portion. The sample has roughly 150,000 clones; nearly 80% are singletons. Autologous stem cell transplantation was followed by relapse in every patient, and brentuximab vedotin exposure varied. The input for sequencing was peripheral blood mononuclear cells (PBMCs), taken before the second cycle of nivolumab. The receptors originated from a human donor with classical Hodgkin lymphoma.

This chain joins TRBV7-3 and TRBJ1-1, with TRBD1 matching over 8 bases. The J segment lost 3 bases and the V segment lost 2 bases, leaving 2 bases of the junction unmatched. The germline gives CDR1 SGHTA, CDR2 FQGTGA. The CDR3 is made up of 14 amino acids. This chain's CDR3 is CASSLQGADTEAFF. Written as DNA, the CDR3 is TGTGCCAGCAGCTTACAGGGGGCTGACACTGAAGCTTTCTTT.

This chain links TRBV18 with TRBJ1-2; weak D call: TRBD1 (5 bases). The length of the CDR3 is 13 residues. Germline CDR1 reads KGHSH; CDR2 reads LQKENI. The V and J ends lost 3 bases and 4 bases respectively, with 9 bases between them. The chain's CDR3 is CASSPGPSYGYTF. The CDR3 region has the DNA TGTGCCAGCTCACCGGGACCTTCCTATGGCTACACCTTC.

This CDR3 reads CASSWTITDTQYF. CDR3 bases: TGTGCCAGTAGTTGGACTATCACAGATACGCAGTATTTT. The V call is TRBV19, the J call TRBJ2-3; tentatively, D is TRBD2 (6 bases). V shed 5 bases and J shed 2 bases, with 8 bases lying between them. Germline lookup yields CDR1 LNHDA and CDR2 SQIVND (reference sequence). There are 13 residues in the CDR3.

This chain uses TRBV7-2 with TRBJ2-7; 10 nucleotides line up with TRBD1. The V gene end was trimmed by 3 bases and the J gene end by 9 bases; junction bases not matched to a gene: 5. Germline CDR1 reads SGHTA; CDR2 reads FQGNSA. The CDR3 sequence is 13 residues long. CDR3 nucleotides: TGTGCCAGCAGCTTCGGGACAGGGGATCTGCAGTACTTC. Its translation is CASSFGTGDLQYF.

The genes are TRBV5-5 and TRBJ2-2, with D tentatively TRBD1 or TRBD2 (6 bases each). The germline CDR1 and CDR2 sequences are SGHKS and YYEKEE (reference sequence). The V end was cut by 5 bases, the J end by 9 bases, with 14 bases between. The CDR3 has 13 amino acids. This CDR3 is CASSPTGRWELFF. CDR3 in DNA: TGTGCCAGCAGTCCTACAGGGAGGTGGGAGCTGTTTTTT.

On this clone itself: The CDR3 does not end in the conserved phenylalanine or tryptophan, so this is likely a read error. The chain uses TRBV27 and TRBJ1-2; no definite D call. Trimming shortened V by 4 bases and J by 7 bases, and 19 bases separated the two germline ends. CDR3 length: 15 residues. CDR1 is MNHEY and CDR2 is SMNVEV in the germline V gene (reference sequence). CDR3 nucleotides: TGTGCCAGCAGTTCCGTCCCCGGGCAAAGGTCTGGCTACACCCTC. It encodes CASSSVPGQRSGYTL.

CDR3 amino acids: CASSPGLGQQFF. The CDR3 DNA follows: TGTGCCAGCAGCCCCGGCTTGGGGCAGCAGTTCTTC. V and J are TRBV11-2 and TRBJ2-1, with D perhaps TRBD1 (5 bases). V lost 5 bases to trimming and J lost 11 bases, with 13 bases between them. The CDR3 length is 12 residues. CDR1 and CDR2 (germline): SGHAT, FQNNGV.